The sequence of this TCR beta chain was determined in a study of blood T cell repertoires in COVID-19 (dated by TCRdb to 2020 to 2022). Notes on the research overall: Collaborator samples came from the United States, Italy and Spain and covered acute and convalescent phases of COVID-19. The material from the prospective study consisted of cDNA or gDNA derived from T cells, B-cell-depleted T cells, or PBMCs. The dataset comprised deeply sampled blood TCRbeta repertoires from subjects exposed to, actively infected with, or recovered from COVID-19. The repertoires were released in a freely available public database intended as a resource for research on the immune response to SARS-CoV-2. Samples were obtained from the ongoing ImmuneRACE study (first 160 participants) and from 1,254 subjects provided by 6 global collaborators. Sample metadata almost always included a de-identified subject ID, COVID-19 status, age in years and sex. Where HLA class I and class II types were available, the types were taken from metadata supplied by the sample provider, not from assay-based typing.

The immunoSEQ Assay, a bias-controlled multiplex PCR, was used to amplify TCRbeta CDR3 regions from genomic DNA. From the authors' description of their analysis: The number of nucleated cells in each sample was estimated by amplification of reference gene primers within the assay. Sequence reads were collapsed and filtered to measure the absolute abundance of every unique TCRbeta CDR3 rearrangement. Productive Simpson clonality was computed per sample as the square root of Simpson's diversity index over productive rearrangements. TCRdb provides this immuneACCESS table in a form limited to in-frame rearrangements. Some clones are lacking; in checked studies, under half of them reflect an unresolved V gene, and why the rest are absent is not known. From that table come the V and J calls and clone size; the DNA was used to work out D and trimming. Here the sample has more than 200,000 clones; over 75% occur a single time. The ten most abundant clones make up 2% to 2.5% of the sample.

Study-wide conclusions, independent of this receptor: The quantity of clinical and demographic metadata differed by source and by participant and was supplied without curation.

Another Seattle source contributed samples from volunteer blood donors who had recovered from COVID-19. Each collaborating institution followed its own protocols to collect whole blood in K2EDTA tubes. For TCRbeta analysis, collaborators shipped samples as frozen whole blood, isolated PBMCs, or DNA extracted from either of those sample types. Turning to this clone: No cognate antigen has been identified for it. Base qualities are not provided; no much larger clone lies one nucleotide away.

The source is a woman aged 35 to 49 who had recovered from COVID-19. Sequenced material: peripheral blood.

The nucleotide sequence is TGTGCCAGCAGTTACAAGGGACTAGCGGGGAATGAGCAGTTCTTC. Its translation reads: CASSYKGLAGNEQFF. The rearrangement combines TRBV6-6 with TRBJ2-1; TRBD2 agrees with 13 junctional bases. CDR1 and CDR2 are read off the germline V gene (reference sequence) as MNHNY and SVGAGI. The junction shows trimming of 2 bases on V and 7 bases on J, and the gene matches do not reach 2 bases of it. Reading from cysteine to phenylalanine, the CDR3 counts 15 amino acids. This entry keeps only the CDR3 DNA: 45 bases, framed from base 1.